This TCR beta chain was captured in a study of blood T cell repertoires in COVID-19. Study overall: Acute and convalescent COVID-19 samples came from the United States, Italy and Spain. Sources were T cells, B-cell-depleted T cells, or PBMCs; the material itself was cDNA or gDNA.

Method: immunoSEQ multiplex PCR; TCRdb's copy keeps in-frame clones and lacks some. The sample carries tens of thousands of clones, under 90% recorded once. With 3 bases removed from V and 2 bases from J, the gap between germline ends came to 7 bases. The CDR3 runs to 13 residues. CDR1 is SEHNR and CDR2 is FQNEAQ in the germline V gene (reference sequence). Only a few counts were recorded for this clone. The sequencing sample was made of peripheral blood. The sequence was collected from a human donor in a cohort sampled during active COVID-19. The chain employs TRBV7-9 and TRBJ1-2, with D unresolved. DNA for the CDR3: TGTGCCAGCAGCTTGGGAGGGAACTATGGCTACACCTTC. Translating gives CASSLGGNYGYTF.